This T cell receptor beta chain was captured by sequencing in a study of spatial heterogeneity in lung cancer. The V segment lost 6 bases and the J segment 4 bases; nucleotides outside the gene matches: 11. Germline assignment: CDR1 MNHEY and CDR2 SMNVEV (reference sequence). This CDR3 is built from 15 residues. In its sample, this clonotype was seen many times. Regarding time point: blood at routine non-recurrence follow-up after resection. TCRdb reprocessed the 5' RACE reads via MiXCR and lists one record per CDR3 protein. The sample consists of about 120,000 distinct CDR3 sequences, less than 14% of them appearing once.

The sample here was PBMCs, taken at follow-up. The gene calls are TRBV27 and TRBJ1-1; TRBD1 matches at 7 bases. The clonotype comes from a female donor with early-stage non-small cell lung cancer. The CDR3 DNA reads TGTGCCAGCAGCCAGGGGGTTGCAGGGGGCACTGAAGCTTTCTTT. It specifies CASSQGVAGGTEAFF.